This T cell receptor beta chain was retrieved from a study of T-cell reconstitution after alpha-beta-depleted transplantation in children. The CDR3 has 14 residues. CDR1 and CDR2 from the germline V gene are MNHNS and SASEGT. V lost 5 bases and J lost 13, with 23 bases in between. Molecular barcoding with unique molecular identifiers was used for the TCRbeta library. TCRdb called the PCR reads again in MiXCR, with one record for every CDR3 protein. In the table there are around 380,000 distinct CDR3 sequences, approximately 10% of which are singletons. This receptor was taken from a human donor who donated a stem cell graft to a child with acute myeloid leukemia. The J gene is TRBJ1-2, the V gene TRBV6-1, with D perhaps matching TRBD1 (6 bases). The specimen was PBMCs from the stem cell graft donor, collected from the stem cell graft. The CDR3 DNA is TGTGCCAGCAGTCCATCTCCCGGACAGAGGGCATCCACCTTC. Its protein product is CASSPSPGQRASTF.